This TCR beta chain stems from a study of OX40 agonist ivuxolimab in advanced cancers. General study results and limits: Expanded peripheral T cell antigen specificity was not determined. Patients with a partial response at 0.1-3.0 mg/kg had among the lowest clonal expansion.

On this clone itself: Its antigen remains unknown.

Sequencing was performed with immunoSEQ multiplex PCR; in TCRdb, only in-frame clones are kept and a portion is missing. The sample lists around 140,000 clones, about 93% occurring once. Germline V gene data show CDR1 as SGHKS and CDR2 as YYEKEE (reference sequence). V was clipped by 0 bases and J by 7 bases, with 14 bases between them. The CDR3 extends over 14 amino acids. This TCR was sampled from an adult with an advanced solid tumor such as melanoma, head and neck, liver or kidney cancer. The material sequenced was CD4+ or CD8+ T cells sorted from blood, taken in a trial of the OX40 agonist ivuxolimab. The rearrangement uses TRBV5-5 and TRBJ2-7; D might be TRBD2 (6 bases). CDR3 protein: CASSLEEGRPEQYF. The CDR3 DNA is TGTGCCAGCAGCTTGGAGGAGGGACGCCCGGAGCAGTACTTC.